This TCR beta chain is from a study of T cells after yellow fever vaccination. Study overall: The SMART-Seq v4 Ultra Low Input method served to prepare the low-cell-number fractions.

V was pared by 1 base and J by 6 bases, with 9 bases between. The germline V gene has CDR1 LNHNV and CDR2 YYDKDF (reference sequence). This CDR3 comprises 14 residues. In the case of this clonotype: Antigen: not known.

Regarding the study as a whole: Reappearing after the booster were most of the clones from primary vaccination (about 95% CD4, around 88% CD8).

A 5'RACE template-switching step, the method used to make TCR cDNA, added a universal primer site and UMIs. In TCRdb, the 5' RACE reads were re-called with MiXCR into one record per CDR3 protein. The sample lists 350,000 to 450,000 distinct CDR3 sequences, approximately 6% occurring once. This sequence joins TRBV15 and TRBJ2-2; possible D gene TRBD2, 6 bases. Material: PBMCs, obtained 5 days after the yellow fever booster vaccination. This TCR derives from a man aged 25 to 40 who received the YFV17D yellow fever vaccine. DNA for the CDR3: TGTGCCACCAGCAGAGGACTAGAGGCCGGGGAGCTGTTTTTT. Translation gives CATSRGLEAGELFF.